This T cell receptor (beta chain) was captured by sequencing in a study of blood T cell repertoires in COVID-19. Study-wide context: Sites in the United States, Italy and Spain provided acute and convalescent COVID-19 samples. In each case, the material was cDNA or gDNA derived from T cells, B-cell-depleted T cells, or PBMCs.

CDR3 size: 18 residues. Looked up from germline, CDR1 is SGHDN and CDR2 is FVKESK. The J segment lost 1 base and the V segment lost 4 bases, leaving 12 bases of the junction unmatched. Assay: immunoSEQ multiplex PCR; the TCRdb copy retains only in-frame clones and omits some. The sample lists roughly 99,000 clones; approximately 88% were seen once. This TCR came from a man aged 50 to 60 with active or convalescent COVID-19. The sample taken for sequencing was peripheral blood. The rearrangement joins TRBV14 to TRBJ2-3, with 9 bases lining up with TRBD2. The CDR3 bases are TGTGCCAGCAGCCGAAGAGCGGGAGGAATTGGGGGCACAGATACGCAGTATTTT. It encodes CASSRRAGGIGGTDTQYF.